The entry that follows covers one T cell receptor beta chain sequence. V was clipped by 9 bases and J by 3 bases, with 10 bases between them. The CDR3 length is 13 residues. Germline CDR1 KGHDR, CDR2 SFDVKD. The data were obtained in a study of control samples from healthy donors and cancer patients. Data came from immunoSEQ multiplex PCR; TCRdb stores just in-frame clones and leaves some out. The sample carries 160,000 or so clones, 80% to 95% recorded once. Sample: blood. This TCR was recovered from a woman aged 25 to 39 in good health. This chain connects TRBV24-1 to TRBJ2-2, with D maybe TRBD2 (6 bases). CDR3 sequence (DNA): TGTGCCACCGGTGGAGGGGACACCGGGGAGCTGTTTTTT. Protein sequence: CATGGGDTGELFF.